Presented here are 27 T cell receptor beta chains from one specimen sequenced in a study of CXCR3-negative and CXCR3-positive naive CD8 T cells. The method, 5' RACE with UMI labels, was used to prepare the TRB cDNA libraries. TCRdb reworked the 5' RACE reads into one entry per CDR3 protein, no DNA. The record lists about 40,000 distinct CDR3 sequences, of which the ten most abundant hold roughly 10%. The specimen was memory CD8+ T cells from blood. These receptors were collected from a human donor in good health. Some clones in this sample may be carry-over from other donors' samples.

CDR3 sequence reads: CASSLAFLGGPGTDTQYF. The V gene is TRBV7-2, the J gene TRBJ2-3; the D call from TCRdb, TRBD1, cannot be confirmed without DNA. The germline V gene has CDR1 SGHTA and CDR2 FQGNSA. The CDR3 extends over 18 amino acids.

The chain recombines TRBV9 with TRBJ2-7. This CDR3 has 16 amino acids. Germline assignment: CDR1 SGDLS and CDR2 YYNGEE. CDR3 loop: CASSAGLALSSYEQYF.

The chain couples TRBV12-3 or TRBV12-4 to TRBJ2-3. The CDR3 runs 14 residues. The CDR3 loop reads CASSLSADTDTQYF.

The chain combines TRBV14 with TRBJ2-1; TCRdb names TRBD2, which stays unverified in the absence of DNA. The germline gives CDR1 SGHDN, CDR2 FVKESK. The CDR3 loop spans 17 amino acids. The CDR3 sequence: CASSPPLAGGFYNEQFF. The entire variable domain, with the rest obtained from reference TRBV14 and TRBJ2-1, is as follows: EAGVTQFPSHSVIEKGQTVTLRCDPISGHDNLYWYRRVMGKEIKFLLHFVKESKQDESGMPNNRFLAERTGGTYSTLKVQPAELEDSGVYFCASSPPLAGGFYNEQFFGPGTRLTVL.

V gene TRBV4-1 combines with J gene TRBJ1-1; TCRdb designates TRBD1, a call that cannot be tested without DNA. The CDR3 consists of 14 residues. Germline CDR1 and CDR2: MGHRA and YSYEKL. The CDR3 protein is CASSQVKGGAEAFF.

The chain joins TRBV23-1 to TRBJ1-2; the D gene TCRdb calls, TRBD1, cannot be checked with no DNA. TRBV23-1 is reported as an ORF; its role is uncertain. The CDR3 is 13 residues long. Here the CDR3 reads CASSQGLPHGYTF.

The genes are TRBV4-1 and TRBJ1-1; checking the TCRdb D call of TRBD1 is not possible without DNA. This CDR3 has 18 amino acids. The V gene's germline CDR1 is MGHRA and CDR2 YSYEKL. CDR3 amino acids: CASSQTMLPTGVGTEAFF.

In terms of frequency, this clonotype is medium-sized. The rearrangement uses TRBV11-3 and TRBJ2-5. Germline loops: CDR1 SGHNT, CDR2 YENEEA. The CDR3 sequence is 15 residues long. CDR3 sequence reads: CASSLGSTGQETQYF. Using reference TRBV11-3 and TRBJ2-5 for the parts outside the CDR3, the full variable domain is EAGVVQSPRYKIIEKKQPVAFWCNPISGHNTLYWYLQNLGQGPELLIRYENEEAVDDSQLPKDRFSAERLKGVDSTLKIQPAELGDSAVYLCASSLGSTGQETQYFGPGTRLLVL.

V usage is TRBV9 and J usage is TRBJ2-2. The CDR3 contains 13 residues. Per the germline V gene, CDR1 is SGDLS and CDR2 is YYNGEE. The CDR3 reads CASSPSNTGELFF.

V usage is TRBV5-1 and J usage is TRBJ2-5; the D call of TRBD1 rests on TCRdb alone, since no DNA is present to check it. The CDR3 is 16 amino acids. The V gene's germline CDR1 is SGHRS and CDR2 YFSETQ. The CDR3: CASSFRGQGVQETQYF.

J is TRBJ2-1 and V is TRBV29-1; lacking DNA, the TRBD1 call made by TCRdb goes unchecked. Germline V CDR1 and CDR2: SQVTM, ANQGSEA. This CDR3 comprises 11 residues. The CDR3 loop is CSVTWGVEQFF.

The J gene is TRBJ2-1, the V gene TRBV7-9. Germline V gives CDR1 SEHNR, CDR2 FQNEAQ (reference sequence). The CDR3 runs 11 residues. The CDR3 protein is CASSLADEQFF.

V gene TRBV5-5 combines with J gene TRBJ2-1; TCRdb returns TRBD1, unconfirmable since there is no DNA. The germline gives CDR1 SGHKS, CDR2 YYEKEE (reference sequence). The CDR3 totals 16 residues. The chain's CDR3 is CASSWSQGIPYNEQFF.

This CDR3 reads CSVITIRDRGYEQYF. The chain joins TRBV29-1 to TRBJ2-7; TCRdb selects TRBD1, and the lack of DNA leaves this call unchecked. CDR3 size: 15 residues. CDR1 and CDR2 (germline): SQVTM, ANQGSEA.

The rearrangement joins TRBV11-2 to TRBJ1-5; as DNA is missing, the TRBD1 call by TCRdb cannot be tested. CDR1 is SGHAT and CDR2 is FQNNGV in the germline V gene. CDR3 size: 14 residues. The chain's CDR3 is CASSFSGGDQPQHF.

The chain recombines TRBV25-1 with TRBJ2-7; TCRdb indicates TRBD1, and absent DNA this call remains unverified. CDR1 is MGHDK and CDR2 is SYGVNS in the germline V gene. The CDR3 sequence is 14 residues long. The CDR3 loop is CASSRQEPSYEQYF.

This chain uses TRBV21-1 with TRBJ1-3; the TCRdb call, TRBD1, lacks DNA for checking. TRBV21-1 is a recognized pseudogene. The length of the CDR3 is 11 residues. This CDR3 reads CAGALGNTIYF.

This sequence joins TRBV12-3 or TRBV12-4 and TRBJ2-3. The CDR3 length is 15 residues. The CDR3 sequence: CASSLVYSSSDTQYF.

The chain uses TRBV12-3 or TRBV12-4 and TRBJ2-1; TCRdb's assignment of TRBD1 cannot be checked, as there is no DNA. The CDR3 consists of 15 residues. The chain's CDR3 is CATAAPSFSYNEQFF.

The rearrangement joins TRBV5-1 to TRBJ2-3; TCRdb outputs TRBD1, but without DNA this stays unchecked. Germline V gene lookup returns CDR1 SGHRS and CDR2 YFSETQ. This CDR3 has 14 amino acids. CDR3 protein: CASRDDLGGDTQYF.

The rearrangement joins TRBV29-1 to TRBJ2-2. The CDR3 loop spans 12 amino acids. Germline lookup yields CDR1 SQVTM and CDR2 ANQGSEA. Here the CDR3 reads CSVESSDGELFF.

This clonotype is medium-sized by frequency. The V gene is TRBV6-2 or TRBV6-3, the J gene TRBJ1-1; TCRdb indicates TRBD1, and absent DNA this call remains unverified. The CDR3 extends over 13 amino acids. Germline CDR1 and CDR2: MNHEY and SVGEGT. CDR3 protein: CASSSTENTEAFF.

The chain carries TRBV13 and TRBJ2-3; TCRdb's D call of TRBD2 is untestable without DNA. CDR3 size: 16 residues. The germline gives CDR1 PRHDT, CDR2 FYEKMQ (reference sequence). The CDR3 loop reads CASSGYQGLSTDTQYF.

This chain uses TRBV11-2 with TRBJ2-1; TCRdb's D gene call, TRBD2, goes unchecked for lack of DNA. This CDR3 spans 15 amino acids. Per the germline V gene, CDR1 is SGHAT and CDR2 is FQNNGV. The CDR3 here is CASSPGTSGGGGQFF.

This chain links TRBV6-5 with TRBJ2-7; TCRdb proposes TRBD1, but this gene call is untestable without DNA. CDR1 MNHEY and CDR2 SVGAGI come from the germline V gene. The CDR3 runs 14 residues. CDR3 in amino acids: CASSYTTGTYEQYF.

Here the CDR3 reads CASSVAGQRNTEAFF. The chain joins TRBV9 to TRBJ1-1; TCRdb's D gene call, TRBD1, goes unchecked for lack of DNA. Germline loops: CDR1 SGDLS, CDR2 YYNGEE. The CDR3 spans 15 residues.

CDR3 amino acids: CASSYVAGGTDTQYF. This chain links TRBV6-5 with TRBJ2-3; TCRdb gives TRBD1 as the D gene, but with no DNA this cannot be confirmed. The CDR3 contains 15 residues. Germline lookup yields CDR1 MNHEY and CDR2 SVGAGI.